This T cell receptor (beta chain) was captured by sequencing in a study of shared clonotypes between healthy human individuals (TCRdb year 2020). The study in broad terms: The cohort comprised two women and three men aged 18 to 49 years. The study deeply sequenced blood TCR repertoires of five healthy adults to estimate repertoire size and the extent of clonotype sharing between individuals. Between about 0.94 and 8.9 billion PBMCs per donor were obtained by leukapheresis. For each donor, CD4 naive and CD4 memory were each run on three plates, CD8 naive on two plates, and CD8 memory on one plate. To increase sequencing depth and limit assay-specific biases, different laboratories used diverse techniques to prepare libraries and sequence TCR repertoires. The study at large found these results: Sampling was restricted to blood, and TCR repertoires in tissue are likely to differ from TCR repertoires in blood. Because the study included only a small number of donors, the genetic and exposure-history diversity represented was limited. Higher generation probabilities were observed for clonotypes shared by all four sorted-subset donors than for non-shared clonotypes. Incomplete sequencing was indicated by rarefaction of sorted-subset datasets, despite the large sequencing depth. Naive subsets generally had larger estimated clonotype richness than memory subsets. Across a few donors, about 5% of naive CD4, approximately 4% of naive CD8, around 2.1% of memory CD4, and around 0.4% of memory CD8 clonotypes were shared. Pairwise subsampling indicated that sequencing depth was expected to affect the degree of clonotype sharing among donors.

Comment on this clone: Its binding antigen is unknown. No clone much larger than this one lies a single base away; base qualities are absent.

The cysteine opens and the phenylalanine closes a CDR3 of 14 amino acids. Only the CDR3 portion is preserved as DNA: 42 bases, with reading frame beginning at the first base. Per the germline V gene, ENHRY is the CDR1 and SYGVKD is the CDR2. Germline trimming: 4 bases from V, 2 bases from J; junction bases outside gene matches: 3. Using the deep immunoSEQ assay, multiplex PCR amplified TCR CDR3 regions from genomic DNA. Genomic DNA extracted from each cell subset was distributed evenly over all wells of several immunoSEQ 96-well plates, and each plate served as one replicate. For sorted subsets, 200 to 250 ng genomic DNA, equal to 30,000 to 35,000 T cell genomes, was loaded into each replicate PCR. Purified libraries were measured with a Qubit 3.0 fluorometer, size-checked on a Bioanalyzer 2100, and measured again with the KAPA Library Quantification kit. Each immunoSEQ 96-well plate was sequenced on its own single-read 150-cycle Illumina NextSeq 550 flow cell. Regarding the original processing steps: Because only junctional sequences without quality scores were contained in the immunoSEQ output, filtering matching that applied to full-length reads could not be performed. To assign V/J genes and CDR3, sequences were annotated against IMGT germline references using PyIR, a Python wrapper for IgBLAST v1.9. Reads were filtered out if the reads had weak V/J assignments (E-value above 1e-6), no CDR3, stop codons, out-of-frame junctions, or ambiguous translated residues. V3J clonotypes were defined as sequences sharing an identical inferred V gene, J gene, and CDR3 amino acid sequence. To compute the percentage overlap between repertoires, the number of shared unique clonotypes was divided by the size of the smaller repertoire. Repertoire richness was assessed with RTK rarefaction, the Chao1 estimator, and Recon v2.1 estimates of unobserved clonotypes. OLGA was used to compute generation probabilities for all TCRbeta clonotypes that the gDNA method yielded from a handful of donors. TCRdb's version of the immuneACCESS table is confined to in-frame rearrangements and falls short of the full clone set. An unresolved V gene accounts for under half of the shortfall where checked; the remainder is of unknown origin. V and J calls and clone size are as listed in that table; D and trimming were resolved from the DNA. Here the sample has around 2.1 million clones; 90% to 95% occur a single time. Roughly 1.8% of the sample belongs to the ten largest clones.

CD8 naive samples were obtained by positive selection for CCR7 among CD45RO-negative cells, yielding a CD45RA+CCR7+ population from which TemRA cells were excluded. Healthy HIV-negative adults with no recently reported acute infections or vaccinations were included as donors. Only Caucasian adults living in Nashville, Tennessee, USA were represented among the donors. After blood collection by leukapheresis, PBMCs were isolated using Ficoll-Histopaque density gradient centrifugation and then cryopreserved in the vapor phase of liquid nitrogen. Analytical flow cytometry was used to check the purity and quantity of every magnetically sorted T cell population. From each sorted fraction, genomic DNA was isolated and quantified by UV absorbance on a Nanodrop 2000c.

This receptor was identified in a man aged 18 to 35 in good health. Some clones in this sample may be carry-over from other donors' samples. The chain was built from TRBV10-3 and TRBJ2-7, and TRBD1 matches 9 of the central bases. Material for sequencing was naive CD8+ T cells from PBMCs. The intended sense of this specimen's cell subset or site label: CD45RA+CCR7+. The CDR3 in this case is CAISGTGVAYEQYF. The DNA sequence follows: TGTGCCATCAGTGGGACAGGGGTGGCCTACGAGCAGTACTTC.